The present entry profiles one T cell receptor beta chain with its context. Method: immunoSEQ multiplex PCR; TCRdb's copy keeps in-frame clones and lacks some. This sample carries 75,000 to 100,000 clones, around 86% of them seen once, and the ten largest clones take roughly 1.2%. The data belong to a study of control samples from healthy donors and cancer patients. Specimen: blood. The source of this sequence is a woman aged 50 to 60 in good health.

CDR3 sequence reads: CASSIATSGTGGGYTF. CDR3 in DNA: TGTGCCAGCAGTATCGCGACATCCGGGACCGGGGGTGGCTACACCTTC. The chain couples TRBV28 to TRBJ1-2; D perhaps matches TRBD1 (5 bases). With 5 bases removed from V and 7 bases from J, the gap between germline ends came to 23 bases. CDR3 length equals 16 residues. Germline V gene lookup returns CDR1 MDHEN and CDR2 SYDVKM.